Sequencing of this TCR beta chain was carried out in a study of cytomegalovirus exposure and HLA in healthy donors listed by TCRdb under 2017. At the level of the whole study: In an earlier analysis of approximately 640 of the donors, around 290 Gb of sequence data and some 100 million unique TCR beta sequences from roughly 190 million T cells were reported. About 300 gigabases of sequencing data and approximately 85 million unique TCR sequences were included in an early release covering roughly 600 HLA-typed donors. Of the approximately 400 genotyped donors, approximately 80% fell in the genetic ancestry cluster associated with self-reported Caucasian donors. The study was designed to test whether signatures of past pathogen exposure could be identified by cataloging public T cell receptors. Using immunosequencing, the study profiled T cell repertoires from about 650 subjects and related those repertoires to cytomegalovirus serostatus. Along with the approximately 650-subject first cohort, a separate validation cohort of more than 90 different subjects was used. The study combined high-throughput TCR immunosequencing, statistical association of individual TCRs with disease status, and machine learning to predict cytomegalovirus infection status. To study patterns of TCR occurrence, a later analysis re-analyzed previously published TCR beta repertoires from hundreds of donors and added high-resolution HLA genotyping. Rather than drawing on any new phenotypic data, the later analysis identified candidate immune exposures from TCR beta sequences and the way those sequences occurred across donors. An earlier analysis of approximately 500 of the donors applied high-throughput TCR beta sequencing to assess whether each TCR beta V gene segment acted as functional or pseudogenic. Alongside the repertoire data, information on donor age, sex, ethnicity and CMV serostatus was compiled. In a later genetic analysis, genome-wide SNP genotypes for about 55% of the roughly 670 donors were used, and that subset was treated as a discovery cohort. All discovery cohort repertoires had been generated using a single sequencing platform. Class I and class II HLA loci were covered by the typing at four-digit resolution. Typing coverage differed by locus: A, B, C, DRB1 and DQB1 were typed in about 629-630 donors, DQA1 in 500 to 550, DPA1 in around 580, and DPB1 in 400 to 480. Five DR-DQ haplotypes were treated as single units for association and clustering because of strong linkage in the cohort. Among around 400 genotyped donors of the cohort, an average of approximately 250,000 unique TCR beta nucleotide sequences were sequenced per donor, around 20% of them non-productive.

In total, 600 or so healthy bone marrow donors made up the cohort. At the time of sampling, every cohort member was nominally healthy, though immune exposures that went unrecorded were likely present. The donor tested CMV seronegative and was one of the 352 seronegative cohort members. Each donor provided a peripheral blood sample, and peripheral blood mononuclear cells were used for TCR beta sequencing. Genomic DNA was extracted from the blood cell samples with the Qiagen DNeasy Blood Extraction Kit. Of note for this clone: Its antigen is unknown. It has no much larger one-base neighbor in the sample; base qualities were not kept.

In the germline V gene, CDR1 corresponds to SGHRS and CDR2 to YFSETQ. From the cysteine through the phenylalanine, the CDR3 covers 16 amino acids. Of the read, only the CDR3 DNA is kept; its 48 bases are in frame from base 1. Unmatched junction bases come to 6, with V trimmed by 0 bases and J by 3 bases. The paper as a whole reports these results and caveats: V-gene and J-gene trimming of TCR beta chains was associated with a missense DCLRE1C variant in a later genetic analysis, and the association was replicated in an independent cohort. The authors suggested that the approach could potentially be extended to other disease states and immunological phenotypes. A further reported finding was that TCR beta sequences accurately predicted the HLA-A and HLA-B alleles for most subjects in the first cohort. In a later analysis, TCR association rates were found to vary across HLA loci, with the most associated TCRs seen for DRB1 alleles and the fewest for HLA-C alleles. A later analysis found that HLA-associated TCR beta chains were more clonally expanded and had lower generation probabilities than equally common non-associated chains. In this cohort, only TCR beta chains were sequenced, and detectable features were limited by the absence of alpha or paired-chain data. Compared with the roughly 710-donor mean, donors in an Asian-associated ancestry cluster had fewer N-insertions in productive TCRs, according to a later genetic analysis. In the study, about 150 TCR beta chains were listed as associated with cytomegalovirus. According to a later analysis, parvovirus B19, influenza, CMV and Epstein-Barr virus appeared linked to several top co-occurrence clusters. At a false discovery rate of 0.05, a later analysis linked under 20,000 TCR beta sequences to specific HLA alleles. Because counts were too low, seventeen rarely observed V segments, including chromosome 9 orphons, were excluded from the earlier analysis of under 650 of the donors. Presence/absence analyses assumed roughly uniform sequencing depth across donors, an assumption that may not hold. A cluster of highly shared sequence variants was judged likely to represent a technical artifact of the sequencing pipeline. Strong co-occurrence of HLA alleles, especially DR and DQ, made assigning TCR associations to individual alleles difficult. The 87-base-pair reads could not distinguish some IMGT-functional V segments, including TRBV6-2 and TRBV6-3, so those segments were excluded. A few of the identified cytomegalovirus-associated TCR beta chains were confirmed in vitro to be specific for cytomegalovirus antigens. Correlated functional status among segregating V segments might be attributable to linkage disequilibrium, but an unknown experimental factor could not be ruled out. Cytomegalovirus status was reported to be diagnosed by the classifier with high specificity and sensitivity in both the original and validation cohorts. A later analysis found that most CMV-associated TCR beta chains appeared HLA-restricted, with HLA associations seemingly driven largely by CMV exposure. Immune exposure information for the cohort was limited to CMV serostatus. While some public TCRs were present in many individuals, most TCR sequences turned up only very rarely across donors. Because HLA typing was missing for some donors at each locus, association tests included only the typed subset. In an earlier analysis of about 600 of the donors, most TCR beta V segments appeared in productive rearrangements about 87% or about 30% of the time, broadly matching IMGT annotations.

Receptors were amplified or captured by the immunoSEQ multiplex PCR assay. For the multiplex PCR, a mixture combining 60 forward primers for TCR Vbeta segments and 13 reverse primers for TCR Jbeta segments was used. The CDR3 region of rearranged TCR beta genes was amplified from genomic DNA with a multiplex PCR assay. Amplified TCR beta libraries were sequenced as 87-base-pair reads on the Illumina HiSeq System. From the authors' description of their analysis: A later analysis counted approximately 84 million unique TCR beta chains across the 600 to 850 repertoires, and 9.5 million to 11 million of these chains were shared by at least two donors. Raw reads were error-corrected and collapsed into unique sequences by a nearest-neighbor algorithm in which closely related sequences were merged to remove PCR and sequencing errors. Alignment of CDR3 sequences to IMGT reference sequences was used to assign V, D and J gene segments. For a sequence to be retained, at least a six-nucleotide match to both a V gene segment and a J gene segment was required. A rearrangement counted as productive if the CDR3 had no stop codons and remained in frame with V and J, and every other rearrangement counted as non-productive. Following IMGT convention, CDR3 was defined as the stretch from the second conserved V-encoded cysteine up to the conserved J-encoded phenylalanine. The earlier analysis of about 640 of the donors excluded any sequence lacking an unambiguous match to a single V gene segment. An earlier analysis of several hundred of the donors classified V segments as functional when productive rearrangements were above 56.7% and as segregating when the standard deviation between donors was above 5%. A statistical classification framework was developed to diagnose cytomegalovirus status using the catalog of TCR beta chain sequences. A later analysis assigned V and J genes by comparing TCR nucleotide sequences with IMGT/GENE-DB human TR gene sequences. In a later analysis, CDR3 sequences and most-parsimonious VDJ recombination scenarios were assigned using the TCRdist pipeline. In a later analysis, every TCR beta chain was defined by the combination of its CDR3 amino acid sequence and its V-gene family, and reads without a unique V-gene family were dropped. As a way to deal with suspected cross-contamination and a sequencing artifact, a later analysis dropped 450 to 600 nucleotide sequences that were highly shared and had low generation probability. For each public chain, a later analysis derived a clonal expansion index from normalized ranks of inferred template counts within each repertoire. In a later analysis, generation probabilities were computed with a VDJ recombination model fitted to out-of-frame rearrangements, and the resulting probabilities were checked against IGoR. Hypergeometric tests were used in a later analysis to score TCR-TCR, TCR-HLA and TCR-CMV co-occurrence, with a repertoire-size bias correction applied to the TCR pairs. A later analysis estimated false discovery rates by permuting HLA or CMV assignments 20 times. In a later analysis, co-occurring TCRs were grouped using DBSCAN, and TCRdist sequence similarity was added for clustering within HLA-allele-positive subsets. Co-occurrence clustering excluded repertoires with fewer than 30,000 or more than 120,000 public chains, plus five with anomalous nucleotide sharing. In TCRdb, the immuneACCESS table is reduced to in-frame sequences with V and J assigned. These tables do not hold every clone; where another copy was compared, an unresolved V gene accounts for under half, and the others remain unexplained. That table supplies the V and J calls and clone size; D and trimming were determined from the DNA. The sample yields roughly 87,000 clones; roughly 75% were counted once. The ten largest make up roughly 4.2% of the sample.

Material for sequencing was PBMCs. The sequence links TRBV5-1 to TRBJ2-1; the junction holds 7 bases that match TRBD2. The receptor's source is a man aged 55 to 70 in good health and CMV-seronegative. The CDR3 in this case is CASSLGQTSFYNEQFF. In nucleotide form, the sequence is TGCGCCAGCAGCTTGGGTCAGACTAGCTTCTACAATGAGCAGTTCTTC.